This T cell receptor beta chain was identified during a study of cytomegalovirus exposure and HLA in healthy donors. Whole-study results and caveats: Within an earlier analysis, most TCR beta V segments proved productive either about 90% or about 30% of the time.

The primer mix had 60 Vbeta and 13 Jbeta primers. Here immunoSEQ multiplex PCR was the method, and the copy in TCRdb shows in-frame clones only, minus some. The table has approximately 150,000 clones, roughly 85% seen once. Worth noting for this clone: Its matching antigen is unknown.

CDR1 is SGHRS and CDR2 is YFSETQ in the germline V gene. The CDR3 loop spans 16 amino acids. Between the trimmed V and J ends, which lost 0 bases and 3 bases, there was a span of 15 bases. This rearrangement joins TRBV5-1 to TRBJ2-5, with D tentatively TRBD1 (5 bases). This receptor was obtained from a woman aged 45-65 years in good health and CMV-seronegative. Sequencing was performed on PBMCs. CDR3 in DNA: TGCGCCAGCAGCTTGGGGGGCCTACCAGGGAAAGAGACCCAGTACTTC. This encodes CASSLGGLPGKETQYF.